This T cell receptor beta chain appears in the sequencing data of a study of T-cell memory formation after mild COVID-19. Study-wide results and caveats: Later expanders leaned CD4+, whereas clones that contracted between day 15 and 85 were balanced CD4/CD8. The study found contracting CD4+ clones mainly in CM and EM and contracting CD8+ clones in EMRA. Nothing confirmed that second-wave clones peaking on day 37 were specific for SARS-CoV-2.

This clonotype was seen many times. Its antigen is unknown. TCRdb itself ran the 5' RACE reads through MiXCR, one entry per CDR3 protein. This table holds 35,000 to 50,000 distinct CDR3 sequences, around 6.1% found once. The CDR3 spans 17 residues. V dropped 5 bases and J dropped 2; count of bases not matched to a gene: 7. CDR1 and CDR2 (germline): SGHAT, FQNNGV. The sequence came from an adult who had mild COVID-19 (a few samples of this study predate the infection). Cell type and time point are not known. Specimen: PBMCs or a T cell subset sorted from them (not recorded which). The rearrangement uses TRBV11-2 and TRBJ2-7; 15 positions match TRBD2. This CDR3 reads CASSPYGLAGGPYEQYF. DNA for the CDR3: TGTGCCAGCAGCCCCTACGGACTAGCGGGAGGGCCCTACGAGCAGTACTTC.